One and the same sample provided the 23 T cell receptor beta chains below, sequenced in a study of cytomegalovirus exposure and HLA in healthy donors. The PCR was carried out with 60 Vbeta primers and 13 Jbeta primers. TCRdb's copy holds only in-frame clones and misses some; the assay was immunoSEQ multiplex PCR. The table includes around 20,000 clones, approximately 80% detected once. Sequenced material: PBMCs. The receptor set was obtained from a human donor in good health.

V usage is TRBV7-2 and J usage is TRBJ1-5; 7 nucleotides agree with TRBD1. Trimming took 3 bases from V and 3 from J; bases not matched to a gene: 8. Germline V gene sequence: CDR1 SGHTA, CDR2 FQGNSA. The CDR3 runs 16 residues. The CDR3, as DNA: TGTGCCAGCAGCTTGATCTCGACAGGGAACAATCAGCCCCAGCATTTT. Translation gives CASSLISTGNNQPQHF.

The chain uses TRBV7-3 and TRBJ2-6; D may be TRBD2 (6 bases). The germline V and J ends were trimmed by 4 bases and 0 bases, with 10 bases remaining between them. The CDR3 covers 16 residues. Per the germline V gene, CDR1 is SGHTA and CDR2 is FQGTGA. CDR3 nucleotides: TGTGCCAGCAGCTCGGAGGGGCGCTCTGGGGCCAACGTCCTGACTTTC. This gives the protein CASSSEGRSGANVLTF.

V and J are TRBV11-1 and TRBJ2-3; maybe TRBD2 (5 bases). This CDR3 region has 14 residues. Deletions cut 0 bases from V and 2 bases from J, with 6 bases between. The germline V gene has CDR1 SGHAT and CDR2 FQDESV (reference sequence). In nucleotides, the CDR3 is TGTGCCAGCAGCTTAGCAGGACTCACAGATACGCAGTATTTT. Its protein product is CASSLAGLTDTQYF.

The chain links TRBV5-1 to TRBJ2-3; 10 bases are a match to TRBD1. The germline gives CDR1 SGHRS, CDR2 YFSETQ. The junction had 2 bases not matched to a gene; V was cut back by 0 bases and J by 4 bases. The CDR3 spans 15 residues. The CDR3 bases are TGCGCCAGCAGCTTGGGACAGGGGGCGTCAGATACGCAGTATTTT. Amino acids: CASSLGQGASDTQYF.

This rearrangement joins TRBV20-1 to TRBJ2-4; D is ambiguous. Germline V CDR1 and CDR2: DFQATT, SNEGSKA (reference sequence). V was cut by 5 bases and J by 13 bases, with 15 bases left in between. The CDR3 contains 11 residues. The CDR3 nucleotides read TGCAGTGCTCCCGGTGGTGATCGCCAGTACTTC. This encodes CSAPGGDRQYF.

The sample holds a few counts of this clone. V usage is TRBV25-1 and J usage is TRBJ2-3; 8 bases are a match to TRBD1. This CDR3 has 15 residues. J was trimmed by 1 base and V by 4 bases; bases with no gene match: 4. Germline lookup yields CDR1 MGHDK and CDR2 SYGVNS. The CDR3 region has the DNA TGTGCCAGCAGTGGCCGGGACAGGCGCACAGATACGCAGTATTTT. It yields the protein CASSGRDRRTDTQYF.

The J gene is TRBJ1-2, the V gene TRBV19; a weak D match, TRBD1 (6 bases). This CDR3 spans 13 amino acids. The V and J ends lost 5 bases and 4 bases respectively, with 11 bases between them. The germline CDR1 and CDR2 sequences are LNHDA and SQIVND (reference sequence). In nucleotides, the CDR3 is TGTGCCAGTAGTCCCCAGGGGTTCTATGGCTACACCTTC. As protein: CASSPQGFYGYTF. Complete variable domain (other parts from reference TRBV19 and TRBJ1-2): DGGITQSPKYLFRKEGQNVTLSCEQNLNHDAMYWYRQDPGQGLRLIYYSQIVNDFQKGDIAEGYSVSREKKESFPLTVTSAQKNPTAFYLCASSPQGFYGYTFGSGTRLTVV.

The rearrangement joins TRBV6-5 to TRBJ1-2; TRBD1 matches at 10 bases. This CDR3 contains 14 residues. J gave up 4 bases and V 6 bases, and 5 bases lay outside the gene matches. Germline CDR1 MNHEY, CDR2 SVGAGI. CDR3: CASRLGQGIYGYTF. In DNA, the CDR3 is TGTGCCAGCAGACTGGGACAGGGGATCTATGGCTACACCTTC.

The chain uses TRBV5-4 and TRBJ2-5; TRBD1 is a possible D gene (5 bases). Gene TRBJ2-7 matches the end of the DNA better, so the J call may be wrong. The CDR3 is made up of 17 amino acids. Germline-derived CDR1 and CDR2 are SGHNT and YYREEE (reference sequence). In DNA form, the CDR3 reads TGTGCCAGCAGCTTGGAGGGTTCGGGTGACAGCTCCTACGAGCAGTACTTC. It yields the protein CASSLEGSGDSSYEQYF.

This clone is a singleton in its sample. The chain has TRBV19 and TRBJ2-7; TRBD1 agrees at 8 bases. Germline CDR1 and CDR2: LNHDA and SQIVND (reference sequence). The CDR3 sequence is 13 residues long. Unmatched junction bases numbered 7, after V lost 6 bases and J lost 6 bases. The CDR3 reads CASSWDDRGEQYF. The DNA of the CDR3 is TGTGCCAGTAGCTGGGACGACAGGGGCGAGCAGTACTTC.

The count of this clone is one. V usage is TRBV5-1 and J usage is TRBJ1-2; D is unclear. The V gene lost 0 bases and the J gene lost 4 bases, with 13 bases spanning the gap. The CDR3 sequence is 15 residues long. Germline V gene sequence: CDR1 SGHRS, CDR2 YFSETQ. The chain's CDR3 is CASSLDIALGYGYTF. As DNA, the CDR3 is TGCGCCAGCAGCTTGGATATAGCCCTAGGCTATGGCTACACCTTC.

The gene calls are TRBV30 and TRBJ1-1, with D hard to call. Germline V CDR1 and CDR2: GTSNPN, SVGIG (reference sequence). This CDR3 is 12 amino acids long. Trimming stripped 6 bases from V and 6 bases from J, with 14 bases between. The CDR3 is CACRRSWSEAFF. The DNA of the CDR3 is TGTGCCTGCCGACGGAGTTGGTCTGAAGCTTTCTTT.

The V gene is TRBV11-2, the J gene TRBJ2-3; the D is unclear. The CDR3 is made up of 13 amino acids. Per the germline V gene, CDR1 is SGHAT and CDR2 is FQNNGV. The V gene lost 4 bases and the J gene lost 1 base, with 6 bases spanning the gap. CDR3 coding DNA: TGTGCCAGCAGCTATGGAGGCACAGATACGCAGTATTTT. It translates to CASSYGGTDTQYF. Variable domain in full (rest from reference TRBV11-2 and TRBJ2-3): EAGVAQSPRYKIIEKRQSVAFWCNPISGHATLYWYQQILGQGPKLLIQFQNNGVVDDSQLPKDRFSAERLKGVDSTLKIQPAKLEDSAVYLCASSYGGTDTQYFGPGTRLTVL.

The chain recombines TRBV30 with TRBJ2-1, with a tentative D call TRBD1 (7 bases). V was cut by 4 bases and J by 3 bases, with 19 bases left in between. The CDR3 has 16 amino acids. Per the germline V gene, CDR1 is GTSNPN and CDR2 is SVGIG (reference sequence). The CDR3 protein is CAWNQPRRDSYNEQFF. CDR3 nucleotides: TGTGCCTGGAACCAGCCGAGGCGGGACAGCTACAATGAGCAGTTCTTC.

J is TRBJ2-7 and V is TRBV7-2, with D possibly matching TRBD1 (6 bases). CDR1 is SGHTA, CDR2 FQGNSA, per germline. Trimming left V 3 bases short and J 5 bases short, with 23 bases between. The CDR3 runs 17 residues. The CDR3 DNA follows: TGTGCCAGCAGCTTTCCCATAGGGCGACAGGAAGCTCACGAGCAGTACTTC. Amino acids: CASSFPIGRQEAHEQYF. Supplemented by reference TRBV7-2 and TRBJ2-7, the full variable domain reads GAGVSQSPSNKVTEKGKDVELRCDPISGHTALYWYRQSLGQGLEFLIYFQGNSAPDKSGLPSDRFSAERTGGSVSTLTIQRTQQEDSAVYLCASSFPIGRQEAHEQYFGPGTRLTVT.

This sequence joins TRBV6-5 and TRBJ1-6, with 8 bases fitting TRBD1. This CDR3 has 16 amino acids. J lost 2 bases, V lost 4 bases, and 4 bases had no gene match. Germline V gene sequence: CDR1 MNHEY, CDR2 SVGAGI. CDR3 coding DNA: TGTGCCAGCAGTTCGGGACAGGCGACCTATAATTCACCCCTCCACTTT. Translated: CASSSGQATYNSPLHF.

Concerning this clone: The conserved closing phenylalanine or tryptophan is absent in this CDR3, likely reflecting a read error. The chain links TRBV20-1 to TRBJ2-7, with a tentative D call TRBD2 (5 bases). This CDR3 contains 11 residues. The germline V gene encodes CDR1 DFQATT and CDR2 SNEGSKA (reference sequence). V gave up 6 bases and J gave up 3 bases, with 9 bases separating them. The CDR3 loop is CSAEDGYEQYL. Written as DNA, the CDR3 is TGCAGTGCGGAGGACGGCTACGAGCAGTACCTC.

This chain connects TRBV9 to TRBJ2-1, with unresolved D. Germline CDR1 reads SGDLS; CDR2 reads YYNGEE. The CDR3 has 12 residues. V was clipped by 0 bases and J by 5 bases, with 3 bases between them. CDR3 in DNA: TGTGCCAGCAGCGTAGACAACAATGAGCAGTTCTTC. Translation gives CASSVDNNEQFF.

The rearrangement links TRBV5-5 to TRBJ2-1, with 12 positions matching TRBD1. CDR3 length: 18 amino acids. Trimming took 4 bases from V and 7 from J; bases not matched to a gene: 15. The germline gives CDR1 SGHKS, CDR2 YYEKEE (reference sequence). CDR3 in amino acids: CASSPGTGGLLSGNEQFF. CDR3 nucleotide sequence: TGTGCCAGCAGCCCCGGGACAGGGGGCCTTCTTAGCGGTAATGAGCAGTTCTTC.

In this sample, this clone turned up a few times. The chain combines TRBV4-1 with TRBJ2-5; unclear D gene. The end of the DNA fits TRBJ2-7 better, so the J call may be wrong. The germline V gene encodes CDR1 MGHRA and CDR2 YSYEKL. CDR3 length: 15 amino acids. The CDR3 sequence is CASSQEEVISYEQYF. The CDR3 nucleotides are TGCGCCAGCAGCCAAGAAGAGGTCATTTCCTACGAGCAGTACTTC.

The chain joins TRBV25-1 to TRBJ2-1, with a tentative D call TRBD1 (5 bases). Germline V gene sequence: CDR1 MGHDK, CDR2 SYGVNS. V was cut by 4 bases and J by 8 bases, with 9 bases left in between. This CDR3 has 12 amino acids. CDR3 in DNA: TGTGCCAGCAGTGGGGGCAGCCATGAGCAGTTCTTC. It is translated as CASSGGSHEQFF.

This chain links TRBV20-1 with TRBJ1-1; D is undetermined. The CDR3 is 11 residues long. V gave up 6 bases and J gave up 6 bases, with 11 bases separating them. CDR1 and CDR2 from the germline V gene are DFQATT and SNEGSKA (reference sequence). The CDR3 sequence is CSAQKNPEAFF. The CDR3 nucleotides are TGCAGTGCACAGAAGAATCCTGAAGCTTTCTTT.

This chain uses TRBV7-9 with TRBJ2-1; no reliable D call. Germline CDR1 is SEHNR and CDR2 is FQNEAQ (reference sequence). Deletions cut 3 bases from V and 7 bases from J, with 4 bases between. CDR3 length: 11 amino acids. CDR3 bases: TGTGCCAGCAGCTTCTATAATGAGCAGTTCTTC. Residues: CASSFYNEQFF.